This T cell receptor (beta chain) was recorded in a study of blood T cell repertoires in COVID-19. Study as a whole: Samples taken during acute and convalescent COVID-19 were collected in the United States, Italy and Spain. The cDNA or gDNA used as material had been derived from T cells, B-cell-depleted T cells, or PBMCs.

Study processing details: Scientists estimated how many nucleated cells there were by amplifying reference gene primers. Sequenced by immunoSEQ multiplex PCR; TCRdb stores in-frame clones only, minus some. V and J calls and clone size are copied from that table; D and trimming were computed from the DNA. The repertoire has roughly 200,000 clones, 85% to 90% of them found once; the top ten carry 5.5% to 7%. After removal of 4 bases from V and 6 bases from J, the junction contained 4 bases not matched to a gene. Germline CDR1 is LGHDT and CDR2 is YNNKEL (reference sequence). This CDR3 comprises 16 residues.

Sequencing was done on a sample of peripheral blood. The gene calls are TRBV3-1 (or the pseudogene TRBV3-2) and TRBJ2-1, with 15 bases matching TRBD2. This TCR was recovered from a man between 40 and 49 years old with active or convalescent COVID-19. The chain's CDR3 is CASSLGTSGRTNEQFF. DNA for the CDR3: TGTGCCAGCAGCCTTGGGACTAGCGGGAGGACCAATGAGCAGTTCTTC.